These 22 T cell receptor beta chains came from one sample sequenced in a study of metastatic and nonmetastatic thyroid tumors. TCRdb re-called the PCR reads through MiXCR. The table records about 41,000 clones, 24% of them present only once. All patients were untreated before thyroid surgery. Sequencing was performed on tumor tissue. The receptors originated from a female donor with papillary thyroid cancer or a benign thyroid nodule (not recorded which). Some clones in this sample may be carry-over from other donors' samples.

This clone came up many times. This sequence joins TRBV7-8 and TRBJ1-1; D not certain. This CDR3 is 14 amino acids long. Trimming removed 2 bases from V and 1 base from J, with 8 bases in between. Per germline, CDR1 SGHVS and CDR2 FQNEAQ. The CDR3 is CASSLRAGNTEAFF. As DNA, the CDR3 is TGTGCCAGCAGCTTAAGGGCTGGGAACACTGAAGCTTTCTTT. Using reference TRBV7-8 and TRBJ1-1 for the parts outside the CDR3, the full variable domain is GAGVSQSPRYKVAKRGQDVALRCDPISGHVSLFWYQQALGQGPEFLTYFQNEAQLDKSGLPSDRFFAERPEGSVSTLKIQRTQQEDSAVYLCASSLRAGNTEAFFGQGTRLTVV.

In its sample, this clone was seen a few times. CDR3 residues: CASSEAWGGSEQYF. The CDR3 DNA reads TGTGCCAGCAGTGAAGCCTGGGGGGGGTCGGAGCAGTACTTC. This chain connects TRBV6-1 to TRBJ2-7; 7 bases align to TRBD2. V lost 0 bases, J lost 7 bases, and 6 bases stayed unmatched. Germline V lookup: CDR1 MNHNS, CDR2 SASEGT. CDR3 length: 14 amino acids.

This clone was seen ten or more times. The chain is built from TRBV11-1 and TRBJ2-1; tentatively, D is TRBD1 or TRBD2 (5 bases each). Germline CDR1 is SGHAT and CDR2 is FQDESV (reference sequence). V was clipped by 6 bases and J by 7 bases, with 19 bases between them. This CDR3 comprises 15 residues. In nucleotides, the CDR3 is TGTGCCAGCAGTCGGGACGGAGGACCTGAGAATGAGCAGTTCTTC. This gives the protein CASSRDGGPENEQFF.

This clone has ten or more counts. A clone one base away is much larger, so this may be a read error. This CDR3 is also generated by other DNA sequences in the sample. This sequence joins TRBV12-3 or TRBV12-4 and TRBJ1-2, with D possibly matching TRBD1 (6 bases). The V end lost 5 bases, the J end lost 8 bases, and 12 bases lay between the germline ends. The CDR3 sequence is 12 residues long. CDR3: CASSPDSGGYTF. As DNA, the CDR3 is TGTGCCAGCAGTCCGGACAGCGGAGGCTACACCTTC.

This clone was counted between two and nine times. The V call is TRBV5-1, the J call TRBJ1-6; TRBD1 agrees at 10 bases. This CDR3 contains 16 residues. J lost 9 bases, V lost 3 bases, and 9 bases had no gene match. Germline V gene sequence: CDR1 SGHRS, CDR2 YFSETQ. The CDR3 loop is CASSWTRGTGASPLHF. CDR3 DNA: TGCGCCAGCAGCTGGACCCGGGGGACAGGGGCTTCACCCCTCCACTTT.

This clone has ten or more counts. The chain has TRBV5-1 and TRBJ2-3; D not certain. Trimming stripped 0 bases from V and 1 base from J, with 6 bases between. Per the germline V gene, CDR1 is SGHRS and CDR2 is YFSETQ. The CDR3 extends over 14 amino acids. This CDR3 reads CASSLEVGTDTQYF. The DNA of the CDR3 is TGCGCCAGCAGCTTGGAAGTCGGCACAGATACGCAGTATTTT.

This clone was counted only a few times. This rearrangement joins TRBV6-1 to TRBJ1-2, with D possibly TRBD1 on 6 matching bases. The CDR3 runs to 15 residues. The ends were cut back, 2 bases at V and 2 bases at J, with 12 bases in the middle. CDR1 is MNHNS, CDR2 SASEGT, per germline. The CDR3 DNA follows: TGTGCCAGCAGTGAACCCGGGACACTGAACTATGGCTACACCTTC. This encodes CASSEPGTLNYGYTF.

A word on this clone: A much bigger clone sits one base away, suggesting this may be a read error. V gene TRBV12-3 or TRBV12-4 combines with J gene TRBJ2-1; D is uncertain. The CDR3 spans 15 residues. V was trimmed by 5 bases and J by 8 bases, leaving 19 bases between them. The CDR3 here is CASSGLGISIDEQFF. The CDR3, as DNA: TGTGCCAGCAGTGGGCTCGGCATATCCATTGATGAGCAGTTCTTC.

The chain carries TRBV28 and TRBJ2-7; D ambiguous. Trimming took off 5 bases at V and 0 bases at J, with 20 bases between the two ends. The CDR3 has 17 amino acids. Germline V gene lookup returns CDR1 MDHEN and CDR2 SYDVKM. CDR3 sequence: CASSAPRSGRSSYEQYF. The DNA for the CDR3 is TGTGCCAGCAGTGCCCCCCGGTCGGGCAGATCCTCCTACGAGCAGTACTTC.

In this sample, this clone turned up many times. The chain joins TRBV9 to TRBJ2-7; TRBD2 aligns across 8 bases. Germline-derived CDR1 and CDR2 are SGDLS and YYNGEE. J was trimmed by 6 bases and V by 0 bases; bases with no gene match: 5. CDR3 length: 14 amino acids. The CDR3 region is CASSVEPTSGEQYF. For the CDR3, the DNA is TGTGCCAGCAGCGTAGAGCCAACTAGCGGCGAGCAGTACTTC.

The chain employs TRBV3-1 and TRBJ1-2; D unclear. Germline lookup yields CDR1 LGHDT and CDR2 YNNKEL (reference sequence). V was clipped by 1 base and J by 8 bases, with 8 bases between them. The CDR3 consists of 12 residues. The CDR3 DNA reads TGTGCCAGCAGCCAAGCGCAGGAAGGCTACACCTTC. It yields the protein CASSQAQEGYTF.

On this clone: One end of the junction does not line up with germline, which may come from a read error. The genes are TRBV20-1 and TRBJ2-1; D call uncertain. Looked up from germline, CDR1 is DFQATT and CDR2 is SNEGSKA (reference sequence). This CDR3 has 18 amino acids. The CDR3 DNA is TGCAGTTCTAGACCAAGTCTGGGCACGGACCTACCATCGGGTGATCAGTTCTTC. Amino acid sequence: CSSRPSLGTDLPSGDQFF.

This clone was counted a few times. A much larger clone sits a single nucleotide away, making a read error possible. In the same sample, other DNA sequences code for this CDR3. The rearrangement joins TRBV9 to TRBJ1-6; 8 bases line up with TRBD1. V was clipped by 4 bases and J by 10 bases; unmatched bases: 10. The germline V gene encodes CDR1 SGDLS and CDR2 YYNGEE. The CDR3 is 15 amino acids. CDR3 nucleotides: TGTGCCAGCAGCCACTCAGGGGGCGCTGGATCACCCCTCCACTTT. It codes for CASSHSGGAGSPLHF.

V usage is TRBV20-1 and J usage is TRBJ2-4, with a tentative D call TRBD1 (5 bases). Germline CDR1 reads DFQATT; CDR2 reads SNEGSKA (reference sequence). The CDR3 consists of 13 residues. V lost 1 base and J lost 7, with 11 bases in between. The CDR3 bases are TGCAGTGCTAGAGGGACAACCGGTAACATTCAGTACTTC. It codes for CSARGTTGNIQYF.

In nucleotides, the CDR3 is TGCAGTGCGAGTAACAAAGGGGGGGACTATGGCTACACCTTC. Translation: CSASNKGGDYGYTF. The gene calls are TRBV20-1 and TRBJ1-2; D may be TRBD1 (6 bases). CDR3 length equals 14 residues. Germline V lookup: CDR1 DFQATT, CDR2 SNEGSKA (reference sequence). Trimming removed 6 bases from V and 3 bases from J, with 17 bases in between.

About this clone itself: One base away lies a much larger clone, so this may be a sequencing read error. This same CDR3 is encoded by further DNA sequences in the sample. The rearrangement links TRBV20-1 to TRBJ2-1; perhaps TRBD2 as D (6 bases). The CDR3 is made up of 11 amino acids. Germline V gives CDR1 DFQATT, CDR2 SNEGSKA (reference sequence). The CDR3, as DNA: TGCAGTGTGGAGGGTCGGAATGAGCAGTTCTTT. This gives the protein CSVEGRNEQFF.

Details on this clone: One end of the junction fails to match germline, which may point to a read error. Written as DNA, the CDR3 is TGCGCCAGCAGCCAACCCGGATGGACTGAAGCTTTCTTT. This codes for CASSQPGWTEAFF. The V gene is TRBV11-1, the J gene TRBJ1-1; D call uncertain. CDR3 length equals 13 residues. Germline CDR1 and CDR2: SGHAT and FQDESV (reference sequence).

Ten or more counts support this clone. The V and J genes are TRBV15 and TRBJ2-5; D is possibly TRBD2 (6 bases). The germline V gene has CDR1 LNHNV and CDR2 YYDKDF (reference sequence). V was cut by 0 bases and J by 5 bases, with 16 bases left in between. This CDR3 has 16 amino acids. The CDR3 bases are TGTGCCACCAGCAGAGATCGGCCCTCCCGGGGGGAGACCCAGTACTTC. It specifies CATSRDRPSRGETQYF. The full variable domain, in which reference TRBV15 and TRBJ2-5 provide the parts outside the CDR3, is DAMVIQNPRYQVTQFGKPVTLSCSQTLNHNVMYWYQQKSSQAPKLLFHYYDKDFNNEADTPDNFQSRRPNTSFCFLDIRSPGLGDTAMYLCATSRDRPSRGETQYFGPGTRLLVL.

The V gene is TRBV20-1, the J gene TRBJ2-2; unclear D gene. This CDR3 region has 14 residues. Per the germline V gene, CDR1 is DFQATT and CDR2 is SNEGSKA (reference sequence). Trimming cost V 0 bases and J 14 bases, with 19 bases left between them. CDR3 sequence (DNA): TGCAGTGCTAGAGAGGGGTTTGACACCGGTGATCTGTTTTTT. Residues: CSAREGFDTGDLFF.

This clone was counted at least ten times. The V and J genes are TRBV7-9 and TRBJ2-7; D is uncertain. Trimming left V 8 bases short and J 3 bases short, with 14 bases between. Germline V gene sequence: CDR1 SEHNR, CDR2 FQNEAQ (reference sequence). The CDR3 has 13 residues. In DNA, the CDR3 is TGTGCCAGCTCAAGGACCGGCTACTACGAGCAGTACTTC. It specifies CASSRTGYYEQYF.

This clone was recorded a few times. V gene TRBV3-1 combines with J gene TRBJ2-1; D gene ambiguous. Trimming stripped 5 bases from V and 9 bases from J, with 8 bases between. The CDR3 sequence is 11 residues long. CDR1 is LGHDT, CDR2 YNNKEL, per germline (reference sequence). CDR3 nucleotides: TGTGCCAGCAGCTTTCGTACTGAGCAGTTCTTC. It is translated as CASSFRTEQFF.

With respect to this clone: Mismatch with germline at one junction end may stem from a read error. The rearrangement joins TRBV6-2 or TRBV6-3 to TRBJ2-7; 7 bases are a match to TRBD1. Germline V lookup: CDR1 MNHEY, CDR2 SVGEGT. CDR3 length: 19 residues. CDR3 in DNA: TGTGCCAGCAGTTACTCAACGGGCAGGGGGACAACCCACTCCTACAAGCAGTACTTC. Residues: CASSYSTGRGTTHSYKQYF.